One and the same sample provided the 5 T cell receptor beta chains below, sequenced in a study of glioma-infiltrating T cells. Using RNA template, CDR3s of TCR alpha and beta were amplified with iRepertoire arm-PCR. TCRdb re-analysed the multiplex PCR reads in MiXCR, keeping a single row per CDR3 protein. Of 400,000 or so distinct CDR3 sequences in the sample, roughly two fifths are singletons; the top ten hold about 12%. The specimen was glioma tissue, nonneoplastic brain tissue, or PBMCs (not recorded which). These receptors were taken from a human donor with low-grade glioma or glioblastoma, undergoing nonglioma brain surgery, or in good health (not recorded which).

The chain carries TRBV6-2 or TRBV6-3 and TRBJ1-1; D unresolved. V lost 2 bases and J lost 7, with 17 bases in between. The CDR3 sequence is 15 residues long. Germline V gives CDR1 MNHEY, CDR2 SVGEGT. The chain's CDR3 is CASSYVGLNPSEAFF. The CDR3 nucleotides are TGTGCCAGCAGTTACGTGGGCTTAAACCCAAGTGAAGCTTTCTTT.

On this clonotype: A read error may be the cause here, since a much bigger clone is one base away. V gene TRBV28 combines with J gene TRBJ2-3; tentative D call: TRBD1 (6 bases). CDR1 is MDHEN, CDR2 SYDVKM, per germline. This CDR3 comprises 14 residues. CDR3 residues: CASSNPGRTDTKYF. CDR3 coding DNA: TGTGCCAGCAGTAACCCGGGTAGGACAGATACGAAGTATTTT. The full variable domain, rest sourced from reference TRBV28 and TRBJ2-3, is DVKVTQSSRYLVKRTGEKVFLECVQDMDHENMFWYRQDPGLGLRLIYFSYDVKMKEKGDIPEGYSVSREKKERFSLILESASTNQTSMYLCASSNPGRTDTKYFGPGTRLTVL.

The sample holds many counts of this clonotype. In nucleotides, the CDR3 is TGTGCCAGCAGTCCCGCCCTTGGGACAGATACGCAGTATTTT. It specifies CASSPALGTDTQYF. The chain employs TRBV2 and TRBJ2-3, with no clear D. The V gene's germline CDR1 is SNHLY and CDR2 FYNNEI. The CDR3 is 14 residues long. Trimming pared 5 bases from V and 3 bases from J, leaving 12 bases between. The whole variable domain, filled in from reference TRBV2 and TRBJ2-3, reads EPEVTQTPSHQVTQMGQEVILRCVPISNHLYFYWYRQILGQKVEFLVSFYNNEISEKSEIFDDQFSVERPDGSNFTLKIRSTKLEDSAMYFCASSPALGTDTQYFGPGTRLTVL.

The table lists this clonotype with a few counts. The V call is TRBV28, the J call TRBJ2-5; D call uncertain. Germline V gene lookup returns CDR1 MDHEN and CDR2 SYDVKM. This CDR3 contains 13 residues. Trimming pared 5 bases from V and 1 base from J, leaving 8 bases between. The CDR3, as DNA: TGTGCCAGCAGTATTCGCCTCCAAGAGACCCAGTACTTC. This sequence encodes CASSIRLQETQYF.

This clonotype appeared many times. The chain employs TRBV6-1 and TRBJ1-5; D unresolved. V dropped 4 bases and J dropped 3 bases, with 4 bases sitting between them. From germline, CDR1 is MNHNS and CDR2 SASEGT. The CDR3 is made up of 12 amino acids. Written as DNA, the CDR3 is TGTGCCAGCAGTGGCGACAATCAGCCCCAGCATTTT. This translates into CASSGDNQPQHF.